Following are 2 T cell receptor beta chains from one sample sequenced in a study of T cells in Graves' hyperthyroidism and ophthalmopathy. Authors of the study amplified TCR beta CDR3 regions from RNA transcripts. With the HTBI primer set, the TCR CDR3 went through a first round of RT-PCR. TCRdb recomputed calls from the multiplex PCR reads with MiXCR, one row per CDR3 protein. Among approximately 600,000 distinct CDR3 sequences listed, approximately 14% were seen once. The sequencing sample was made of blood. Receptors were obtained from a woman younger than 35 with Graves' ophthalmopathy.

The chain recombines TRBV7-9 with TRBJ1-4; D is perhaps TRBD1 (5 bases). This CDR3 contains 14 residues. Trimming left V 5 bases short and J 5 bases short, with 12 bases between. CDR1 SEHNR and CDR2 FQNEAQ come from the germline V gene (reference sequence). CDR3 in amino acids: CASSRGPGNEKLFF. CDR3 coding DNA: TGTGCCAGCAGCCGGGGCCCTGGGAATGAAAAACTGTTTTTT.

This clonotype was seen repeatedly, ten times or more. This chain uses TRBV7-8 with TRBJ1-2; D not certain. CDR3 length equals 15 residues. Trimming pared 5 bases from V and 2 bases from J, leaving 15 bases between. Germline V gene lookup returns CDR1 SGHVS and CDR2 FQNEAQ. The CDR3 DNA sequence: TGTGCCAGCAGCCCGCGGATTACGCTCAACTATGGCTACACCTTC. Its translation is CASSPRITLNYGYTF.